The 2 T cell receptor beta chains in this list originate from one sample, sequenced in a study of OX40 agonist ivuxolimab in advanced cancers. Repertoires were generated with immunoSEQ multiplex PCR, while TCRdb's copy carries only in-frame clones and drops some. The profile covers tens of thousands of clones, with 70% to 80% appearing a single time and roughly 4.6% taken by the ten largest. The sequences come from CD4+ or CD8+ T cells sorted from blood, collected in a trial of the OX40 agonist ivuxolimab. The receptors stem from an adult with an advanced solid tumor such as melanoma, head and neck, liver or kidney cancer.

The gene calls are TRBV2 and TRBJ2-7; 13 nucleotides match TRBD2. After removal of 8 bases from V and 5 bases from J, the junction contained 15 bases not matched to a gene. Germline lookup yields CDR1 SNHLY and CDR2 FYNNEI. The CDR3 consists of 17 residues. The CDR3 DNA reads as TGTGCCAGCGGCCTAGGCTCCTGGACTAGCGGGAGCGACGAGCAGTACTTC. This codes for CASGLGSWTSGSDEQYF.

The J gene is TRBJ1-1, the V gene TRBV7-3; D is ambiguous. CDR3 length equals 14 residues. V was pared by 2 bases and J by 3 bases, with 10 bases between. Germline V gene lookup returns CDR1 SGHTA and CDR2 FQGTGA. The CDR3 is CASSLAGRDTEAFF. CDR3 in DNA: TGTGCCAGCAGCTTAGCAGGAAGAGACACTGAAGCTTTCTTT. Looking up the rest from reference TRBV7-3 and TRBJ1-1 gives the full variable domain: GAGVSQTPSNKVTEKGKYVELRCDPISGHTALYWYRQSLGQGPEFLIYFQGTGAADDSGLPNDRFFAVRPEGSVSTLKIQRTERGDSAVYLCASSLAGRDTEAFFGQGTRLTVV.